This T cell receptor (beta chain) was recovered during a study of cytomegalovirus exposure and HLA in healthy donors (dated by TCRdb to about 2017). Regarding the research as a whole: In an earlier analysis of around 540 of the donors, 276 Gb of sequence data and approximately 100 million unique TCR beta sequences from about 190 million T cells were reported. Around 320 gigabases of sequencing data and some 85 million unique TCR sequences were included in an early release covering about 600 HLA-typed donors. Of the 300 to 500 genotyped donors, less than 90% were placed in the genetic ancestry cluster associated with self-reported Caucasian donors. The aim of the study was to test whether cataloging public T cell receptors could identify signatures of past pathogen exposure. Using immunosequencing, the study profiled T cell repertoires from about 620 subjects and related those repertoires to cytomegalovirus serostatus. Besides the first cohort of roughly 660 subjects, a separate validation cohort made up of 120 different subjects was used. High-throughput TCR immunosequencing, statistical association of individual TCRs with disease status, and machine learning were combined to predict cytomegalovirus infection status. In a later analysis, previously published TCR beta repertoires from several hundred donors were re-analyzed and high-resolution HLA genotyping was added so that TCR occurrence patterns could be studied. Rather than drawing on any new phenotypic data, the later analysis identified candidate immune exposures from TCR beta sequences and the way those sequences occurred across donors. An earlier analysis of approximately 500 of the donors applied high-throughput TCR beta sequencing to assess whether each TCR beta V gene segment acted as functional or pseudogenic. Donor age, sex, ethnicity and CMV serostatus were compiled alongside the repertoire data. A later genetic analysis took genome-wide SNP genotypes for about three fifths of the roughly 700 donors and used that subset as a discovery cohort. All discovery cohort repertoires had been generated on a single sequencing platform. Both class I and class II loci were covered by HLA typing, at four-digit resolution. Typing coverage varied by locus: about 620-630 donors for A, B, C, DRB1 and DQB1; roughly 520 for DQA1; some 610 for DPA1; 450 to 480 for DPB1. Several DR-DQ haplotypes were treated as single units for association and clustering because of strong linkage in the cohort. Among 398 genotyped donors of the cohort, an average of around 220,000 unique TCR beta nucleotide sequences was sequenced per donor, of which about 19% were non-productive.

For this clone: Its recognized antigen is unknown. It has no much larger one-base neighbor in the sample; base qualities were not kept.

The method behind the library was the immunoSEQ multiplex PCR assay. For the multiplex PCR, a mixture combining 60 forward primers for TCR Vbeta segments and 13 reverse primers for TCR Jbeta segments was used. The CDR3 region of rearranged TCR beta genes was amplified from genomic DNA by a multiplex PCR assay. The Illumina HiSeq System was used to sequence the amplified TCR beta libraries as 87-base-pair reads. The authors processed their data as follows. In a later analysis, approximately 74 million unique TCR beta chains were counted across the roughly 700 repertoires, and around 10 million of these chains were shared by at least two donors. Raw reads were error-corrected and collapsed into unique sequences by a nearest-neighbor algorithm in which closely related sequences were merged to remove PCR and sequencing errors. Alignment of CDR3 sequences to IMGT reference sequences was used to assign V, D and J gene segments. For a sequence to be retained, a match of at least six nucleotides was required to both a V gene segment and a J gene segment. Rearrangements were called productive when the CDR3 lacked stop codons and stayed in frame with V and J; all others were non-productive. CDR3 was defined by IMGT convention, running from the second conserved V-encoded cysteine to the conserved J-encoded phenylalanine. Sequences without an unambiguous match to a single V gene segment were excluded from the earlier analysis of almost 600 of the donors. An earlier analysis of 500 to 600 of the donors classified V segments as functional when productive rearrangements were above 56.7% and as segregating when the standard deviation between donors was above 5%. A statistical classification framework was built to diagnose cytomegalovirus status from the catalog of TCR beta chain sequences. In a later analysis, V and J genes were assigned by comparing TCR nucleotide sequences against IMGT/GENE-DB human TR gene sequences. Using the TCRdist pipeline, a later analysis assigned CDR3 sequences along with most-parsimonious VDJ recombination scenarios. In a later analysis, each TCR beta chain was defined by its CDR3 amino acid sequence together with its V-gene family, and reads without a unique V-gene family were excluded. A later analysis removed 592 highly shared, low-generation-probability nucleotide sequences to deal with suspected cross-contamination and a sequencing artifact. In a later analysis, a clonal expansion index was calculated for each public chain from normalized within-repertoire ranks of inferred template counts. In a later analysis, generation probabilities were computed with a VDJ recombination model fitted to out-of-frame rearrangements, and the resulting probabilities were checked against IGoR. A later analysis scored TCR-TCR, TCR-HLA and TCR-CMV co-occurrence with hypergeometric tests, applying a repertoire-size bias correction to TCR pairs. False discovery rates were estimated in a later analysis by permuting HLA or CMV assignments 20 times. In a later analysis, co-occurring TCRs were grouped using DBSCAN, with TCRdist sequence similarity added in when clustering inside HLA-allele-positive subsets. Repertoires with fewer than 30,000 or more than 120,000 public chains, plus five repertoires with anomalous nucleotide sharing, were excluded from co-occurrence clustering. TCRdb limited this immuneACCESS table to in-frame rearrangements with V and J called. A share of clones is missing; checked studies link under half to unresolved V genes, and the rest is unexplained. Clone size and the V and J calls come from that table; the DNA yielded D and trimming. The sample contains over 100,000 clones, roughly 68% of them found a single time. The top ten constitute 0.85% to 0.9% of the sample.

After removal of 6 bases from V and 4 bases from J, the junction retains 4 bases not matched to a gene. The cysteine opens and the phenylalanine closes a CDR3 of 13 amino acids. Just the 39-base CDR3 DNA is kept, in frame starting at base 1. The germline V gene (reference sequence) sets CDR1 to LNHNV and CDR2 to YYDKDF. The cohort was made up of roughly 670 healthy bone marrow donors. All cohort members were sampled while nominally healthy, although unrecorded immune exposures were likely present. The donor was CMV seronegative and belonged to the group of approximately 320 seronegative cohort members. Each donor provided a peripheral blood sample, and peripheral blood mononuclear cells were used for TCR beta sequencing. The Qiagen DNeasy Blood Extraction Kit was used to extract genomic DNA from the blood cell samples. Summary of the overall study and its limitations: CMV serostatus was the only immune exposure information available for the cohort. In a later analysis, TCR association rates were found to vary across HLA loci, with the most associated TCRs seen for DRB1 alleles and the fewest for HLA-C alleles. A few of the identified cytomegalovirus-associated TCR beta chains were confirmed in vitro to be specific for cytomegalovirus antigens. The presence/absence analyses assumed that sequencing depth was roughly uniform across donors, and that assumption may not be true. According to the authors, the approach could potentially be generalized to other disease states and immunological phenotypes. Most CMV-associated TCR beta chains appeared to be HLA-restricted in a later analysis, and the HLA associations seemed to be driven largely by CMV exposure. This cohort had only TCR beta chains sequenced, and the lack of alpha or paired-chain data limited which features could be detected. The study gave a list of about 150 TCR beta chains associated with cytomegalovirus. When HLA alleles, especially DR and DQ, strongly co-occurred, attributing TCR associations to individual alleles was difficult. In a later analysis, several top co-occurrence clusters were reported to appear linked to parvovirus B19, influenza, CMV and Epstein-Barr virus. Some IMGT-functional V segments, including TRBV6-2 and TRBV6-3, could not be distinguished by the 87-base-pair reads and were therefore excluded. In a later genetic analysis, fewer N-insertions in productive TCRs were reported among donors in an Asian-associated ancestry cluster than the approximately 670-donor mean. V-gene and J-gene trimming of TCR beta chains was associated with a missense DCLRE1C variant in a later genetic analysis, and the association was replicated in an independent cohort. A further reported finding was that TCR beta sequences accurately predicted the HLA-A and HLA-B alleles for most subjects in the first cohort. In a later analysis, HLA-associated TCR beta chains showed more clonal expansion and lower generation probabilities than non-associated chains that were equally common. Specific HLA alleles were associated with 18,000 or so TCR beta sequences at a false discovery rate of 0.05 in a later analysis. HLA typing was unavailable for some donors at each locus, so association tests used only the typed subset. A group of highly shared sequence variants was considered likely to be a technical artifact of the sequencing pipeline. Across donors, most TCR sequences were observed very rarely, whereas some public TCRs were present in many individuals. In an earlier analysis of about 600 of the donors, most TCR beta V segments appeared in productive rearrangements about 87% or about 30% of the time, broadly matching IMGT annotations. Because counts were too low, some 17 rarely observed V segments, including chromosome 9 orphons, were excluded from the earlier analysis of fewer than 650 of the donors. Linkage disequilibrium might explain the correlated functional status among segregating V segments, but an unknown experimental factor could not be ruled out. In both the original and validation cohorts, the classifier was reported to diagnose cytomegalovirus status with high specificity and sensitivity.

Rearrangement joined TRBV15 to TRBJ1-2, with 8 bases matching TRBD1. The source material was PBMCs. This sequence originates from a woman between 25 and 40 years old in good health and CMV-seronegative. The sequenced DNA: TGTGCCACCAGTCCCGACAGGGGCTATGGCTACACCTTC. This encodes CATSPDRGYGYTF.